Each of the 10 T cell receptor beta chains below was sequenced from the same sample in a study of CD8 T cells in Susac syndrome (dated by TCRdb to the late 2010s). The receptor library was made with the immunoSEQ multiplex PCR assay. RNA was extracted using the RNeasy kit, and about 0.45 to 1 microgram was reverse transcribed with random hexamers. TCRdb itself trimmed the public reads at Q25 with fastp, ran MiXCR and retained productive beta chains. Under each unique CDR3 protein, matching rows form one entry showing the most common genes and DNA. The sample table shows tens of thousands of distinct CDR3 sequences, and roughly 93% are seen once. The ten largest clones represent roughly 0.52% of the sample. The sequencing input was CD8+ T cells from PBMCs. The origin of the receptors is a human donor in good health.

The rearrangement uses TRBV2 and TRBJ2-1; 9 positions agree with TRBD1. The germline V gene has CDR1 SNHLY and CDR2 FYNNEI. The CDR3 consists of 15 residues. V lost 7 bases, J lost 5 bases, and 9 bases stayed unmatched. The CDR3 region has the DNA TGTGCCAGCAATGTTGGGACAGGGAGAAACAATGAGCAGTTCTTC. It translates to CASNVGTGRNNEQFF.

The chain uses TRBV27 and TRBJ1-2, with D possibly TRBD1 on 6 matching bases. Per the germline V gene, CDR1 is MNHEY and CDR2 is SMNVEV (reference sequence). The V end was cut by 0 bases, the J end by 8 bases, with 16 bases between. The CDR3 totals 15 residues. The CDR3 loop is CASSLSSGGGGGYTF. Here the CDR3 DNA reads TGTGCCAGCAGTTTATCCTCGGGAGGGGGGGGAGGCTACACCTTC.

The chain has TRBV7-9 and TRBJ2-4; no clear D gene. The CDR3 has 13 residues. Germline V gives CDR1 SEHNR, CDR2 FQNEAQ (reference sequence). V was pared by 4 bases and J by 5 bases, with 9 bases between. CDR3 nucleotide sequence: TGTGCCAGCAGCTCGGGCCTCGAAAACATTCAGTACTTC. Translated: CASSSGLENIQYF.

The chain links TRBV20-1 to TRBJ2-7; perhaps TRBD2 as D (6 bases). The CDR3 runs 15 residues. Trimming removed 4 bases from V and 2 bases from J, with 18 bases in between. Germline V gene sequence: CDR1 DFQATT, CDR2 SNEGSKA (reference sequence). The CDR3: CSATAGGDRPYEQYF. The CDR3 nucleotides are TGCAGTGCTACCGCAGGAGGGGATCGCCCCTACGAGCAGTACTTC.

The V gene is TRBV2, the J gene TRBJ2-2, with 9 bases matching TRBD1. This CDR3 is 16 amino acids long. V trimming: 3 bases; J trimming: 5 bases; junction bases outside the gene matches: 7. The germline V gene encodes CDR1 SNHLY and CDR2 FYNNEI. The CDR3: CASSEGQGWETGELFF. For the CDR3, the DNA is TGTGCCAGCAGTGAGGGACAGGGTTGGGAGACCGGGGAGCTGTTTTTT.

The gene calls are TRBV11-2 and TRBJ2-6; tentative D call: TRBD1 (5 bases). Germline values: CDR1 SGHAT, CDR2 FQNNGV. Trimming shortened V by 3 bases and J by 0 bases, and 15 bases separated the two germline ends. The CDR3 has 18 residues. CDR3 in DNA: TGTGCCAGCAGCTTTGAAAGGGGTTCAAGCTCTGGGGCCAACGTCCTGACTTTC. It yields the protein CASSFERGSSSGANVLTF.

The chain has TRBV7-9 and TRBJ2-1, with unresolved D. V lost 0 bases to trimming and J lost 10 bases, with 7 bases between them. CDR1 is SEHNR and CDR2 is FQNEAQ in the germline V gene (reference sequence). This CDR3 has 12 residues. The chain's CDR3 is CASSLATSEQFF. As DNA, the CDR3 is TGTGCCAGCAGCTTAGCAACCTCGGAGCAGTTCTTC.

The rearrangement links TRBV6-2 or TRBV6-3 to TRBJ2-7; TRBD1 might be the D (5 bases). The CDR3 length is 12 residues. Trimming removed 11 bases from V and 3 bases from J, with 14 bases in between. CDR1 is MNHEY and CDR2 is SVGEGT in the germline V gene. The CDR3 loop reads CAVQGVLYEQYF. The CDR3 DNA sequence: TGTGCCGTTCAAGGGGTTCTCTACGAGCAGTACTTC.

The chain links TRBV5-6 to TRBJ1-2, with D maybe TRBD1 (5 bases). With 4 bases removed from V and 4 bases from J, the gap between germline ends came to 17 bases. The V gene's germline CDR1 is SGHDT and CDR2 YYEEEE. The CDR3 consists of 15 residues. CDR3 amino acids: CASSQGLLRGYGYTF. For the CDR3, the DNA is TGTGCCAGCAGCCAGGGACTTTTGAGGGGCTATGGCTACACCTTC.

The rearrangement uses TRBV5-1 and TRBJ1-2, with D perhaps matching TRBD1 (5 bases). CDR3 size: 16 residues. The V and J ends lost 1 base and 5 bases respectively, with 18 bases between them. CDR1 SGHRS and CDR2 YFSETQ come from the germline V gene. CDR3 sequence (DNA): TGCGCCAGCAGCTTGATAAGGGGAGGGACTGGATATGGCTACACCTTC. It codes for CASSLIRGGTGYGYTF. Drawing the rest from reference TRBV5-1 and TRBJ1-2, the complete variable domain is KAGVTQTPRYLIKTRGQQVTLSCSPISGHRSVSWYQQTPGQGLQFLFEYFSETQRNKGNFPGRFSGRQFSNSRSEMNVSTLELGDSALYLCASSLIRGGTGYGYTFGSGTRLTVV.